The source of this T cell receptor beta chain is a study of blood T cell repertoires in COVID-19 (dated by TCRdb to 2020 to 2022). In the study overall: Samples from collaborators originated in the United States, Italy and Spain and spanned both the acute and convalescent phases of COVID-19. The dataset comprised deeply sampled blood TCRbeta repertoires from subjects exposed to, actively infected with, or recovered from COVID-19. A de-identified subject ID, COVID-19 status, age in years and sex were almost always included in the sample metadata. The repertoires were released in a freely available public database intended as a resource for research on the immune response to SARS-CoV-2. The samples were drawn from two sources: the first 160 participants of the ongoing ImmuneRACE study, and 1,000 to 1,500 subjects contributed by 6 global collaborators. Where available, HLA class I and class II types were taken from metadata supplied by the sample provider and were not determined by assay-based typing. The material from the prospective study consisted of cDNA or gDNA derived from T cells, B-cell-depleted T cells, or PBMCs. What the research found in general, with its limitations: The quantity of clinical and demographic metadata differed by source and by participant and was supplied without curation.

V is cut by 6 bases and J by 6 bases, and the space between the germline ends is 8 bases. CDR1 WSHSY and CDR2 SAAADI were looked up in the germline V gene. The CDR3 measures 12 amino acids from cysteine to phenylalanine. The retained sequence is limited to the CDR3, 36 bases, with the frame set at the first base. In Seattle, one collaborating source enrolled patients while the infection was active and tracked those patients longitudinally over the course of disease. The collaborating institutions used their own protocols to collect whole blood in K2EDTA tubes. Collaborator samples were shipped for TCRbeta analysis as frozen whole blood, isolated PBMCs, or DNA extracted from either sample type. TCRbeta CDR3 regions were amplified from genomic DNA using the immunoSEQ Assay, a bias-controlled multiplex PCR. As for the authors' bioinformatics: The number of nucleated cells in each sample was estimated by amplification of reference gene primers within the assay. Sequence reads were collapsed and filtered to measure the absolute abundance of every unique TCRbeta CDR3 rearrangement. For each sample, productive Simpson clonality was calculated as the square root of Simpson's diversity index across productive rearrangements. Imported from immuneACCESS, the table was reduced by TCRdb to in-frame sequences with V and J called. These copies leave out some clones; in studies compared against another copy, an unresolved V gene accounts for under half, and the cause of the remainder is not known. The V and J calls and the clone size are those of that table, but D and trimming were determined from the DNA. The sample data list around 210,000 clones, and approximately 91% of these were observed just once. Together, the top ten hold 15% to 20% of the sample.

Concerning this clone: No antigen is known for it. Base qualities are not recorded, but no much larger clone differs from it by a single base.

Rearrangement joined TRBV10-2 to TRBJ2-2, with no D gene named confidently. This receptor was identified in a man aged 45-65 years with COVID-19, enrolled during active disease. The sample consisted of peripheral blood. The nucleotides read TGCGCCAGCAGCGCGGTCGCCGGGGAGCTGTTTTTT. Its protein is CASSAVAGELFF.